The next 17 T cell receptor beta chains were all read from a single sample in a study of blood T cell repertoires in COVID-19. The table came from immunoSEQ multiplex PCR; TCRdb's copy has only in-frame clones and leaves some out. The sample has 470,000 or so clones, nearly 90% seen once. Source material: PBMCs or T cells enriched from blood (not recorded which). The receptors stem from a woman aged 18 to 35 with acute COVID-19.

This clone was seen a handful of times. V usage is TRBV7-9 and J usage is TRBJ2-7, with 7 nucleotides matching TRBD1. After removal of 6 bases from V and 1 base from J, the junction contained 3 bases not matched to a gene. Germline assignment: CDR1 SEHNR and CDR2 FQNEAQ (reference sequence). The CDR3 runs to 13 residues. CDR3 region: CASSDRVSYEQYF. CDR3 bases: TGTGCCAGCAGTGACAGGGTGTCCTACGAGCAGTACTTC.

The V and J genes are TRBV11-2 and TRBJ2-5; the match to TRBD2 covers 10 bases. CDR1 SGHAT and CDR2 FQNNGV come from the germline V gene. The CDR3 has 18 residues. Trimming removed 3 bases from V and 2 bases from J; junction bases left unmatched: 12. The CDR3 sequence: CASSLFWDTSGAQETQYF. CDR3 DNA sequence: TGTGCCAGCAGCTTGTTTTGGGATACTAGCGGGGCACAAGAGACCCAGTACTTC. Variable domain in full (rest from reference TRBV11-2 and TRBJ2-5): EAGVAQSPRYKIIEKRQSVAFWCNPISGHATLYWYQQILGQGPKLLIQFQNNGVVDDSQLPKDRFSAERLKGVDSTLKIQPAKLEDSAVYLCASSLFWDTSGAQETQYFGPGTRLLVL.

Only one count was recorded for this clone. This chain uses TRBV2 with TRBJ2-5; TRBD1 matches at 8 bases. V was pared by 7 bases and J by 2 bases, with 9 bases of the junction left unmatched. The germline CDR1 and CDR2 sequences are SNHLY and FYNNEI. The CDR3 loop spans 15 amino acids. The chain's CDR3 is CASTRNRGKQETQYF. CDR3 nucleotides: TGTGCCAGCACCAGAAACAGGGGGAAGCAAGAGACCCAGTACTTC.

This clone appeared many times. The chain combines TRBV7-9 with TRBJ1-4; D uncertain. Trimming took 3 bases from V and 5 from J, leaving 4 bases between them. The CDR3 totals 12 residues. From germline, CDR1 is SEHNR and CDR2 FQNEAQ (reference sequence). CDR3 DNA: TGTGCCAGCAGCTTCATGAATGAAAAACTGTTTTTT. Translated, it gives CASSFMNEKLFF. The full variable domain, in which reference TRBV7-9 and TRBJ1-4 provide the parts outside the CDR3, is DTGVSQNPRHKITKRGQNVTFRCDPISEHNRLYWYRQTLGQGPEFLTYFQNEAQLEKSRLLSDRFSAERPKGSFSTLEIQRTEQGDSAMYLCASSFMNEKLFFGSGTQLSVL.

The chain uses TRBV6-5 and TRBJ1-2; 7 positions match TRBD1. Germline loops: CDR1 MNHEY, CDR2 SVGAGI. V trimming: 7 bases; J trimming: 0 bases; junction bases outside the gene matches: 5. The CDR3 runs to 14 residues. CDR3 region: CASTRTGANYGYTF. CDR3 DNA: TGTGCCAGCACCCGGACAGGCGCTAACTATGGCTACACCTTC.

This clone has only a few counts. The J gene is TRBJ2-7, the V gene TRBV4-3; D call uncertain. This CDR3 region has 14 residues. CDR1 is LGHNA, CDR2 YSLEER, per germline. Between the trimmed V and J ends, which lost 1 base and 0 bases, there was a span of 7 bases. The CDR3 sequence: CASSQVQDSYEQYF. For the CDR3, the DNA is TGCGCCAGCAGCCAAGTGCAGGACTCCTACGAGCAGTACTTC.

The table lists this clone with a count of one. The J gene is TRBJ2-2, the V gene TRBV19; D is unresolved. The CDR3 has 15 residues. Trimming took off 7 bases at V and 3 bases at J, with 15 bases between the two ends. The germline V gene encodes CDR1 LNHDA and CDR2 SQIVND (reference sequence). In nucleotides, the CDR3 is TGTGCCAGTAACGATGGAGCCAGAGACACCGGGGAGCTGTTTTTT. Translating it yields CASNDGARDTGELFF. Full variable domain (missing parts from reference TRBV19 and TRBJ2-2): DGGITQSPKYLFRKEGQNVTLSCEQNLNHDAMYWYRQDPGQGLRLIYYSQIVNDFQKGDIAEGYSVSREKKESFPLTVTSAQKNPTAFYLCASNDGARDTGELFFGEGSRLTVL.

The chain uses TRBV6-1 and TRBJ2-5; 11 bases line up with TRBD2. The CDR3 is made up of 15 amino acids. V gave up 0 bases and J gave up 7 bases; unmatched junction bases: 4. Germline V gene lookup returns CDR1 MNHNS and CDR2 SASEGT. CDR3 residues: CASSEALAGGGTQYF. The CDR3 nucleotides read TGTGCCAGCAGTGAAGCCCTAGCGGGGGGAGGGACCCAGTACTTC.

The V gene is TRBV7-9, the J gene TRBJ1-2; D is undetermined. V shed 4 bases and J shed 8 bases, with 11 bases lying between them. Germline assignment: CDR1 SEHNR and CDR2 FQNEAQ (reference sequence). The CDR3 covers 12 residues. DNA for the CDR3: TGTGCCAGCAGCTACTCCGGGGAGGGCTACACCTTC. It encodes CASSYSGEGYTF.

The chain has TRBV11-2 and TRBJ2-1, with 10 bases fitting TRBD2. This CDR3 has 17 amino acids. Trimming at V came to 5 bases and at J to 2 bases, leaving 9 bases not matched to a gene. The germline gives CDR1 SGHAT, CDR2 FQNNGV. CDR3 DNA sequence: TGTGCCAGCAGCCTTACTCCAGCGGGAGGGCCCTACAATGAGCAGTTCTTC. Amino acid sequence: CASSLTPAGGPYNEQFF.

Worth noting for this clone: Other DNA sequences in the sample encode the same CDR3. The chain recombines TRBV7-9 with TRBJ2-7; 7 bases map to TRBD2. Germline CDR1 SEHNR, CDR2 FQNEAQ (reference sequence). V dropped 5 bases and J dropped 5; count of bases not matched to a gene: 3. This CDR3 has 12 residues. DNA of the CDR3: TGTGCCAGCAGCCCCGGGGGGAACGAGCAGTACTTC. This codes for CASSPGGNEQYF.

The chain couples TRBV18 to TRBJ2-7, with 8 nucleotides matching TRBD1. This CDR3 is built from 15 residues. Germline trimming cut 3 bases from V and 0 bases from J; bases unmatched to any gene: 4. The germline gives CDR1 KGHSH, CDR2 LQKENI. The CDR3 loop reads CASSPGQDSSYEQYF. The DNA of the CDR3 is TGTGCCAGCTCACCGGGACAGGATAGCTCCTACGAGCAGTACTTC.

CDR3 nucleotides: TGTGCCAGCAGCGCAAGCGGGAAGAGCTCCTACGAGCAGTACTTC. Amino acids: CASSASGKSSYEQYF. The rearrangement uses TRBV3-1 (or the pseudogene TRBV3-2) and TRBJ2-7; 7 positions agree with TRBD2. Germline V gives CDR1 LGHDT, CDR2 YNNKEL (reference sequence). The CDR3 covers 15 residues. Trimming removed 5 bases from V and 0 bases from J; junction bases left unmatched: 7.

The V gene is TRBV5-4, the J gene TRBJ1-2, with 7 bases identical to TRBD1. V dropped 0 bases and J dropped 1; count of bases not matched to a gene: 3. Per the germline V gene, CDR1 is SGHNT and CDR2 is YYREEE (reference sequence). The CDR3 spans 15 residues. CDR3 residues: CASSLATGNNYGYTF. CDR3 coding DNA: TGTGCCAGCAGCTTGGCGACAGGGAATAACTATGGCTACACCTTC.

This chain links TRBV27 with TRBJ1-1, with D tentatively TRBD1 (5 bases). Germline CDR1 and CDR2: MNHEY and SMNVEV (reference sequence). The CDR3 contains 15 residues. Trimming took 3 bases from V and 8 from J, leaving 19 bases between them. Here the CDR3 DNA reads TGTGCCAGCAGTTTCCTAGGGGCAGGGCTATTAGAAGCTTTCTTT. Its protein product is CASSFLGAGLLEAFF.

The chain couples TRBV19 to TRBJ1-2; 7 positions agree with TRBD1. Germline V gene sequence: CDR1 LNHDA, CDR2 SQIVND (reference sequence). J gave up 8 bases and V 6 bases, and 15 bases lay outside the gene matches. The CDR3 covers 15 residues. The CDR3: CASRRQGKTSGGYTF. The CDR3 coding sequence is TGTGCCAGTAGGCGACAGGGTAAAACGTCGGGAGGCTACACCTTC.

The chain couples TRBV7-2 to TRBJ1-6; D is ambiguous. The V gene lost 5 bases and the J gene lost 8 bases, with 7 bases spanning the gap. The CDR3 is 12 amino acids. Germline CDR1 and CDR2: SGHTA and FQGNSA. CDR3 sequence reads: CASSVDYSPLHF. DNA for the CDR3: TGTGCCAGCAGCGTCGACTATTCACCCCTCCACTTT. Using reference TRBV7-2 and TRBJ1-6 for the parts outside the CDR3, the full variable domain is GAGVSQSPSNKVTEKGKDVELRCDPISGHTALYWYRQSLGQGLEFLIYFQGNSAPDKSGLPSDRFSAERTGGSVSTLTIQRTQQEDSAVYLCASSVDYSPLHFGNGTRLTVT.